This is a list of T cell receptor beta chains from one sample in a study of vaccination and CD4 T cells after COVID-19. These receptors have no known antigen. MiXCR, run by TCRdb on the PCR reads, gives a single entry per CDR3 protein. The sample lists about 16,000 distinct CDR3 sequences, 35% to 45% occurring once. This sample comprised CD4+ T cells from blood, cultured in vitro, obtained before SARS-CoV-2 vaccination. The receptors derive from a human donor who received a COVID-19 vaccine. Each CDR3 is given with its conserved first and last residue. Each record gives: V gene, CDR3 length, clone size, D gene, J gene, CDR3 protein, CDR3 DNA. D genes are given only for firm matches. Where a row states a size, it is once, few, many or the class of an expanded clone; other rows omit it.

TRBV10-3	14	few	TRBD1	TRBJ1-4	CAISSDRVGEKLFF	TGTGCCATCAGTTCGGACAGGGTAGGGGAAAAACTGTTTTTT
TRBV5-1	15	.	TRBD1	TRBJ2-5	CASTTGQGVLETQYF	TGCGCCAGCACCACAGGACAGGGGGTATTGGAGACCCAGTACTTC
TRBV6-1	16	few	.	TRBJ1-1	CASSDFARRLNTEAFF	TGTGCCAGCAGTGATTTTGCCAGGCGATTGAACACTGAAGCTTTCTTT
TRBV6-1	14	.	.	TRBJ1-2	CACRAGASNYGYTF	TGTGCCTGCCGGGCAGGGGCCTCGAACTATGGCTACACCTTC
TRBV11-3	19	.	TRBD1	TRBJ2-6	CASSLHTLGQGSGANVLTF	TGTGCCAGCAGCTTACACACCCTGGGACAGGGCTCTGGGGCCAACGTCCTGACTTTC
TRBV6-1	17	few	TRBD1	TRBJ1-3	CASSRGTGGPSGNTIYF	TGTGCCAGCAGCCGCGGGACAGGGGGGCCCTCTGGAAACACCATATATTTT
TRBV20-1	15	.	.	TRBJ1-4	CSARVTQLYNEKLFF	TGCAGTGCTAGAGTCACACAGCTGTATAATGAAAAACTGTTTTTT
TRBV19	14	.	.	TRBJ1-2	CASSITGTHYGYTF	TGTGCCAGTAGTATTACCGGGACACACTATGGCTACACCTTC
TRBV19	17	.	TRBD1	TRBJ1-2	CASSMGIRRQGAYGYTF	TGTGCCAGTAGTATGGGGATCCGTCGACAGGGGGCCTATGGCTACACCTTC
TRBV6-1	12	.	TRBD1	TRBJ2-7	CASSEPPRQGNF	TGTGCCAGCAGTGAACCCCCCAGACAGGGTAACTTC
TRBV18	18	.	TRBD2	TRBJ2-5	CASSPLTVWGGKQETQYF	TGTGCCAGCTCACCACTTACCGTGTGGGGGGGAAAACAAGAGACCCAGTACTTC
TRBV18	13	.	.	TRBJ1-2	CASSLAGTYGYTF	TGTGCCAGCTCACTAGCGGGGACCTATGGCTACACCTTC
TRBV24-1	16	.	TRBD1	TRBJ1-5	CATSDTDRGNNQPQHF	TGTGCCACCAGTGACACTGACAGGGGCAATAATCAGCCCCAGCATTTT
TRBV7-2	14	.	TRBD1	TRBJ2-7	CASSLGQGRIEQYF	TGTGCCAGCAGCCTGGGACAGGGGAGGATCGAGCAGTACTTC
TRBV5-6	16	.	TRBD1	TRBJ2-5	CASSFRGTGFLETQYF	TGTGCCAGCAGCTTTCGCGGGACAGGGTTTTTGGAGACCCAGTACTTC
TRBV29-1	15	few	.	TRBJ2-4	CSVVISRIAKNIQYF	TGCAGCGTTGTAATTAGCCGAATAGCCAAAAACATTCAGTACTTC
TRBV12-3/TRBV12-4	15	few	.	TRBJ2-3	CASSPDGARADTQYF	TGTGCCAGCAGTCCTGACGGGGCCCGGGCAGATACGCAGTATTTT
TRBV7-2	15	.	TRBD1	TRBJ2-7	CASSLQGQGTYEQYF	TGTGCCAGCAGCTTACAGGGACAGGGAACCTACGAGCAGTACTTC
TRBV12-5	15	few	TRBD2	TRBJ2-3	CASGLTSVGTDTQYF	TGTGCTAGTGGTTTGACTAGCGTGGGAACAGATACGCAGTATTTT
TRBV24-1	13	.	.	TRBJ1-1	CATNDFTATEAFF	TGTGCCACCAATGATTTTACGGCCACTGAAGCTTTCTTT
TRBV12-3/TRBV12-4	14	.	TRBD1	TRBJ1-1	CASSLTGANTEAFF	TGTGCCAGCAGCCTGACAGGGGCCAACACTGAAGCTTTCTTT